This T cell receptor (beta chain) was sequenced during a study of identical twins. After removal of 5 bases from V and 6 bases from J, the junction contained 4 bases not matched to a gene. The CDR3 loop spans 13 amino acids. In germline, CDR1 is DFQATT, CDR2 SNEGSKA (reference sequence). Whole-study findings and limits: Models underpredicted monozygotic twin sharing of out-of-frame TCR alpha. Rather than following the same donors, the conclusions depended on cross-sectional statistical analysis.

As regards this clonotype: Antigen specificity is unknown.

TCRdb processed the 5' RACE reads anew with MiXCR; each CDR3 protein has one entry. The table records hundreds of thousands of distinct CDR3 sequences, around 7.4% of them present only once. The data were also submitted as part of a second study, on yellow fever vaccine responses in identical twins.

This TCR was recovered from a woman between 18 and 29 years old in good health. The sequenced sample consisted of PBMCs. The chain has TRBV20-1 and TRBJ2-7; 13 bases are shared with TRBD2. The CDR3 spells CSAPRLAGGEQYF. The CDR3, as DNA: TGCAGTGCTCCGCGACTAGCGGGAGGCGAGCAGTACTTC.